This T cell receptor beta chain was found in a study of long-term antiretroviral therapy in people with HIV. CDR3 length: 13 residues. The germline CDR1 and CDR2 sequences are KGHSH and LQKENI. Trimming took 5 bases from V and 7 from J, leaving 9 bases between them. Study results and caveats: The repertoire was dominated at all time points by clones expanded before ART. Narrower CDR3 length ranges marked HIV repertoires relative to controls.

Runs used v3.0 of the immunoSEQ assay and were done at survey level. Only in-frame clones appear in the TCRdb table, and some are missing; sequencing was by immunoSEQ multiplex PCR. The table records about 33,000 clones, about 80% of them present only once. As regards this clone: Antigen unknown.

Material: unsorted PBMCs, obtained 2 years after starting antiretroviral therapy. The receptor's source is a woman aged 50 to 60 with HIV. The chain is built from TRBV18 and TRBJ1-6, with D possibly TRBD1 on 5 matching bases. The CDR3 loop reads CASSLGENSPLHF. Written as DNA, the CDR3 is TGTGCCAGCTCATTGGGGGAGAATTCACCCCTCCACTTT. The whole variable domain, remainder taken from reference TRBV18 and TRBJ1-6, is NAGVMQNPRHLVRRRGQEARLRCSPMKGHSHVYWYRQLPEEGLKFMVYLQKENIIDESGMPKERFSAEFPKEGPSILRIQQVVRGDSAAYFCASSLGENSPLHFGNGTRLTVT.